Shown below are 7 T cell receptor beta chains from a single sample sequenced in a study of T-cell reconstitution after alpha-beta-depleted transplantation in children. Preparation of the TCRbeta library was carried out with unique molecular identifiers. TCRdb itself ran the PCR reads through MiXCR, one entry per CDR3 protein. The table records a few hundred thousand distinct CDR3 sequences, around 12% of them present only once. Specimen: PBMCs from the stem cell graft donor, collected from the stem cell graft. The receptors shown here come from a human donor who donated a stem cell graft to a child with combined immunodeficiency.

Regarding this clonotype: The conserved phenylalanine or tryptophan normally closing the CDR3 is absent here, so this likely arose from a read error. The V and J genes are TRBV18 and TRBJ1-1; no clear D gene. The germline V gene has CDR1 KGHSH and CDR2 LQKENI. This CDR3 region has 14 residues. Deletions cut 6 bases from V and 3 bases from J, with 14 bases between. CDR3 bases: TGTGCCAGCTCCGCATGGGTTGATGACACTGAAGCTTTCTGT. Translating gives CASSAWVDDTEAFC.

Ten or more counts support this clonotype. The chain employs TRBV2 and TRBJ1-1; D uncertain. Between the trimmed V and J ends, which lost 9 bases and 7 bases, there was a span of 9 bases. Germline CDR1 is SNHLY and CDR2 is FYNNEI. This CDR3 region has 10 residues. CDR3 nucleotide sequence: TGTGCCAGGGCACAACATGAAGCTTTCTTT. Translation gives CARAQHEAFF.

The V and J genes are TRBV18 and TRBJ1-4; perhaps TRBD1 as D (5 bases). The length of the CDR3 is 14 residues. Germline loops: CDR1 KGHSH, CDR2 LQKENI. Trimming took 5 bases from V and 8 from J, leaving 15 bases between them. CDR3 nucleotide sequence: TGTGCCAGCTCAATGACAGCGCCGAACGAAAAACTGTTTTTT. This encodes CASSMTAPNEKLFF.

This chain links TRBV6-5 with TRBJ1-4; possible D gene TRBD1, 5 bases. This CDR3 region has 15 residues. V lost 2 bases and J lost 8, with 15 bases in between. CDR1 and CDR2 (germline): MNHEY, SVGAGI. The CDR3 nucleotides read TGTGCCAGCAGTTACGACCCCAGGGAATGGGAAAAACTGTTTTTT. Translating gives CASSYDPREWEKLFF.

The gene calls are TRBV7-9 and TRBJ2-7; 7 nucleotides line up with TRBD1. Unmatched junction bases numbered 6, after V lost 5 bases and J lost 2 bases. The germline CDR1 and CDR2 sequences are SEHNR and FQNEAQ (reference sequence). This CDR3 spans 14 amino acids. CDR3 residues: CASSPTGVPYEQYF. The CDR3 DNA reads TGTGCCAGCAGCCCCACAGGGGTTCCCTACGAGCAGTACTTC. The full variable domain, with the rest looked up from reference TRBV7-9 and TRBJ2-7, is DTGVSQNPRHKITKRGQNVTFRCDPISEHNRLYWYRQTLGQGPEFLTYFQNEAQLEKSRLLSDRFSAERPKGSFSTLEIQRTEQGDSAMYLCASSPTGVPYEQYFGPGTRLTVT.

In DNA form, the CDR3 reads TGTGCCAGCAGCCAATGGCGGACAGTTAGCAATCAGCCCCAGCATTTT. This sequence encodes CASSQWRTVSNQPQHF. The chain links TRBV7-8 to TRBJ1-5, with a possible D match to TRBD1 (6 bases). V was shortened by 5 bases and J by 0 bases, with 14 bases between the two germline ends. The germline V gene encodes CDR1 SGHVS and CDR2 FQNEAQ. The length of the CDR3 is 16 residues.

This clonotype was seen more than once but under ten times. The V gene is TRBV4-3, the J gene TRBJ2-3, with D unresolved. The CDR3 length is 13 residues. V dropped 5 bases and J dropped 2 bases, with 8 bases sitting between them. Germline CDR1 and CDR2: LGHNA and YSLEER. CDR3: CASSSISTDTQYF. CDR3 sequence (DNA): TGCGCCAGCAGCTCCATTTCCACAGATACGCAGTATTTT.